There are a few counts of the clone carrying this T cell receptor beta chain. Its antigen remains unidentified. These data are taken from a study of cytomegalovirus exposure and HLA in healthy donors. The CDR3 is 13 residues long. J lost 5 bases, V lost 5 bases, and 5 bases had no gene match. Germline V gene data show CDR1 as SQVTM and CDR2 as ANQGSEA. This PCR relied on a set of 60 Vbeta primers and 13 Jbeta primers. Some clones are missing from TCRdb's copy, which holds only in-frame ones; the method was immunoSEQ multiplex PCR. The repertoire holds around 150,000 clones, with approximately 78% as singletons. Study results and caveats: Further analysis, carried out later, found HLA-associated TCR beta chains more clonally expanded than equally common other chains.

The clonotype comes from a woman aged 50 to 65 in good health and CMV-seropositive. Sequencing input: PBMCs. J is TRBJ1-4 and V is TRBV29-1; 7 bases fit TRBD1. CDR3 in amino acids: CSVNRGPNEKLFF. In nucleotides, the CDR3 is TGCAGCGTTAACAGGGGTCCGAATGAAAAACTGTTTTTT.